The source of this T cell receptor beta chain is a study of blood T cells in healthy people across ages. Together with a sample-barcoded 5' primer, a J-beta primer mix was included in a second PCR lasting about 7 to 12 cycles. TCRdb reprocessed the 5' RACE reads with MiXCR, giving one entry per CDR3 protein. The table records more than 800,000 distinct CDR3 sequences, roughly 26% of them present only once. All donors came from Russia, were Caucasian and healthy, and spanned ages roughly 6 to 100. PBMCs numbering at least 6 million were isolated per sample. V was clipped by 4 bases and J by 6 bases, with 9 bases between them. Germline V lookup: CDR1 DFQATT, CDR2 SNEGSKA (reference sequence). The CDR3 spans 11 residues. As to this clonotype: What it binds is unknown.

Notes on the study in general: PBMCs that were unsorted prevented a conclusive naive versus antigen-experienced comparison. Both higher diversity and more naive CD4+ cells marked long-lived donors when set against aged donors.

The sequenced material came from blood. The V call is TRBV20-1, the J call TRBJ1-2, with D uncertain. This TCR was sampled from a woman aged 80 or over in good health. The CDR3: CSANSPHGYTF. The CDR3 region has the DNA TGCAGTGCTAATAGCCCCCATGGCTACACCTTC.